This T cell receptor (beta chain) was documented in a study of T cell clones after liver transplantation. Whole-study context: Immunosuppression withdrawal was tried within 2 years after liver transplantation in this trial. TCRbeta sequencing after a pre-transplant mixed lymphocyte reaction identified graft-donor-reactive clones, later tracked in post-transplant blood. Tolerance: complete withdrawal held at least one year, liver enzymes staying within twice normal.

Unstimulated PBMCs were sorted into CD3+CD4+ and CD3+CD8+ populations. The CDR3 spans 13 residues. The germline V gene encodes CDR1 MDHEN and CDR2 SYDVKM. The trim removed 3 bases at V and 12 bases at J, leaving 10 bases unmatched. Method: immunoSEQ multiplex PCR; TCRdb's copy keeps in-frame clones and lacks some. Here the sample spans about 45,000 clones, around 83% being singletons. The sequence came from a human patient who received a liver transplant. Among the T cells, some may be from the graft donor. The gene calls are TRBV28 and TRBJ1-2, with 7 bases that match TRBD1. Sequencing was performed on CD4+ T cells from blood, taken 24 months after liver transplant. The DNA of the CDR3 is TGTGCCAGCAGTTTCGGGACAGCGCGGGCAAACACCTTC. Its protein is CASSFGTARANTF.